This TCR beta chain was sequenced during a study of cytomegalovirus exposure and HLA in healthy donors. About the research overall: The study's early data release held about 85 million unique TCRs from HLA-typed donors.

CDR3 length equals 15 residues. After removal of 3 bases from V and 6 bases from J, the junction contained 8 bases not matched to a gene. Germline values: CDR1 SGHNT, CDR2 YYREEE (reference sequence). General observations from the study: Previous analysis showed most TCR beta V segments were productive about 87% or about 30% of the time. Among CMV-associated TCR beta chains, most appeared HLA-restricted in a later analysis. Later analysis revealed greater clonal expansion in HLA-associated TCR beta chains than in equally common others.

A word on this clone: Its antigen is as yet unknown.

The PCR ran on 60 Vbeta and 13 Jbeta primers. Profiled with immunoSEQ multiplex PCR; TCRdb holds only in-frame clones, not every one. The table records tens of thousands of clones, around 80% of them present only once. The sample consisted of PBMCs. The TCR originated in a woman between 35 and 50 years old in good health and CMV-seropositive. The V gene is TRBV5-4, the J gene TRBJ2-3; 9 bases match TRBD1. This CDR3 is CASSSRQGGDDTQYF. CDR3 DNA sequence: TGTGCCAGCAGCTCACGACAGGGGGGGGACGATACGCAGTATTTT.